The rows below give T cell receptor beta chains drawn from one sample of a study of blood T cell repertoires in COVID-19. Using immunoSEQ multiplex PCR, the repertoire was profiled, and TCRdb retains in-frame clones only, with some absent. The repertoire holds under 500,000 clones, nearly 90% seen once, with over 1.5% in the top ten. Specimen: PBMCs or T cells enriched from blood (not recorded which). The receptors derive from a woman in her late teens or twenties with acute COVID-19. CDR3s leave out the opening cysteine and the closing phenylalanine or tryptophan. Fields, in order: clone size, V gene, CDR3 protein. A clone size is listed for some rows: how often the clone was seen (once, few, many), or a class if it is expanded.

>.|TRBV3-1/TRBV3-2
ASSQVPSLYNEQF
>.|TRBV2
ASSEQQLNTEAF
>once|TRBV10-3
AISDNPRTEINQPQH
>.|TRBV5-1
ASSFQGWTEAF
>once|TRBV2
ASSGQIYYGYT
>.|TRBV7-2
ASSPIFEEQF
>medium-sized|TRBV12-3/TRBV12-4
ASSLVGPTQY
>once|TRBV5-1
ASSLQGDRTNSPLH
>.|TRBV19
ASSPGTGSYEQY
>few|TRBV6-4
ASRLTGNTEAF
>once|TRBV5-6
ASGGGANTGELF
>.|TRBV28
ASKRDESGNTGELF
>.|TRBV6-6
ASRDPGGGTDTQY
>.|TRBV19
ASSMYSHSNQPQH
>.|TRBV28
ASSPRLAQGQF
>.|TRBV5-5
ASVYSYEQY
>.|TRBV19
ASSSRLAGLDEQY
>.|TRBV5-6
ASSNRDRLNEQF
>.|TRBV29-1
SVEVPPRNYGYT
>.|TRBV12-5
ASGLAGHTEAF
>.|TRBV4-2
ASSPTSGGDTQY
>few|TRBV9
ASSVLVNTEAF
>.|TRBV27
ASREPGLRNTEAF
>.|TRBV5-8
ASSLNRDTRVPYGYT
>.|TRBV5-4
ASSLGGGAASYEQY
>.|TRBV19
ASSAGLTINNEQF
>.|TRBV7-8
ASSLGGDSSSSNEKLF
>.|TRBV27
ASSPINGVYNEQF